Below, 29 T cell receptor beta chains from the same sample are listed, as sequenced in a study of tumor-infiltrating lymphocytes in localized non-small cell lung cancer. Libraries were prepared by immunoSEQ multiplex PCR; TCRdb keeps only in-frame clonotypes and omits some of them. The table records 4,500 to 7,000 clones, around 85% of them present only once. Sequencing was performed on lung tumor tissue. Source of these receptors: a human donor with non-small cell lung cancer.

The CDR3 is CASSLGQGNEKLFF. The CDR3 DNA sequence: TGCGCCAGCAGCTTGGGACAGGGGAATGAAAAACTGTTTTTT. The V call is TRBV5-1, the J call TRBJ1-4; 8 nucleotides align to TRBD1. Germline V CDR1 and CDR2: SGHRS, YFSETQ. The junction had 0 bases not matched to a gene; V was cut back by 0 bases and J by 5 bases. This CDR3 region has 14 residues.

CDR3 coding DNA: TGTGCCAGCAGCCGTAGCGGGACGACCTCCTACGAGCAGTACTTC. This sequence encodes CASSRSGTTSYEQYF. The J gene is TRBJ2-7, the V gene TRBV9; TRBD2 agrees at 8 bases. Per germline, CDR1 SGDLS and CDR2 YYNGEE. Germline trimming cut 4 bases from V and 0 bases from J; bases unmatched to any gene: 6. This CDR3 region has 15 residues. Using reference TRBV9 and TRBJ2-7 for the parts outside the CDR3, the full variable domain is DSGVTQTPKHLITATGQRVTLRCSPRSGDLSVYWYQQSLDQGLQFLIQYYNGEERAKGNILERFSAQQFPDLHSELNLSSLELGDSALYFCASSRSGTTSYEQYFGPGTRLTVT.

The CDR3 nucleotides read TGTGCCAGCAGCCTAAACCCCCTAGCGGGGATCACAGATACGCAGTATTTT. It translates to CASSLNPLAGITDTQYF. The chain has TRBV4-2 and TRBJ2-3; 9 bases line up with TRBD2. The CDR3 length is 17 residues. Germline values: CDR1 LGHNA, CDR2 YNFKEQ. After removal of 4 bases from V and 2 bases from J, the junction contained 10 bases not matched to a gene.

The chain couples TRBV7-2 to TRBJ1-2; 8 bases map to TRBD1. Trimming at V came to 8 bases and at J to 1 base, leaving 9 bases not matched to a gene. Germline V gene lookup returns CDR1 SGHTA and CDR2 FQGNSA. The CDR3 runs 15 residues. The CDR3 coding sequence is TGTGCCAGCTCCAGGGGGCCGATCTTTAACTATGGCTACACCTTC. Its translation is CASSRGPIFNYGYTF.

The rearrangement joins TRBV7-8 to TRBJ1-5; 8 bases map to TRBD1. The germline gives CDR1 SGHVS, CDR2 FQNEAQ. With 0 bases clipped from V and 7 bases from J, the junction kept 5 bases outside the gene matches. This CDR3 has 15 amino acids. CDR3 sequence (DNA): TGTGCCAGCAGCTTAGCCAGGGGGCGGGGGCAGCCCCAGCATTTT. Its translation is CASSLARGRGQPQHF.

The V and J genes are TRBV29-1 and TRBJ1-1; 7 bases match TRBD1. The CDR3 is made up of 13 amino acids. After removal of 7 bases from V and 5 bases from J, the junction contained 10 bases not matched to a gene. Germline V gives CDR1 SQVTM, CDR2 ANQGSEA. Here the CDR3 DNA reads TGCAGCGGTAACAGGGGAGTCGGGACTGAAGCTTTCTTT. Amino acid sequence: CSGNRGVGTEAFF.

The chain links TRBV2 to TRBJ1-2, with 11 bases lining up with TRBD1. After removal of 9 bases from V and 6 bases from J, the junction contained 9 bases not matched to a gene. The CDR3 is made up of 14 amino acids. The germline V gene encodes CDR1 SNHLY and CDR2 FYNNEI. CDR3 amino acids: CARSGQGESDGYTF. CDR3 coding DNA: TGTGCCAGATCGGGACAGGGGGAATCAGATGGCTACACCTTC. Using reference TRBV2 and TRBJ1-2 for the parts outside the CDR3, the full variable domain is EPEVTQTPSHQVTQMGQEVILRCVPISNHLYFYWYRQILGQKVEFLVSFYNNEISEKSEIFDDQFSVERPDGSNFTLKIRSTKLEDSAMYFCARSGQGESDGYTFGSGTRLTVV.

The rearrangement uses TRBV2 and TRBJ2-7, with TRBD2 matching over 11 bases. Trimming cost V 7 bases and J 5 bases; bases outside gene matches: 7. The germline gives CDR1 SNHLY, CDR2 FYNNEI. The CDR3 length is 14 residues. CDR3 in DNA: TGTGCCAGCACCATTCCGGGACTAGCGGACGAGCAGTACTTC. This sequence encodes CASTIPGLADEQYF.

The chain employs TRBV19 and TRBJ1-2, with D tentatively TRBD1 (5 bases). This CDR3 is built from 15 residues. CDR1 LNHDA and CDR2 SQIVND come from the germline V gene (reference sequence). Trimming left V 4 bases short and J 2 bases short, with 14 bases between. The CDR3 reads CASSNPSGANYGYTF. DNA for the CDR3: TGTGCCAGTAGTAACCCGTCTGGGGCGAACTATGGCTACACCTTC.

The table lists this clone with a count of one. This chain joins TRBV2 and TRBJ1-3, with D possibly TRBD1 on 5 matching bases. V lost 7 bases, J lost 3 bases, and 10 bases lay in between. Looked up from germline, CDR1 is SNHLY and CDR2 is FYNNEI. The CDR3 totals 13 residues. This CDR3 is CASKRGFGNTIYF. The DNA of the CDR3 is TGTGCCAGCAAAAGGGGATTTGGAAACACCATATATTTT.

This clone showed up just a few times. This sequence joins TRBV27 and TRBJ1-4; D unresolved. Trimming removed 2 bases from V and 8 bases from J, with 6 bases in between. Germline V gives CDR1 MNHEY, CDR2 SMNVEV (reference sequence). There are 12 residues in the CDR3. CDR3 sequence (DNA): TGTGCCAGCAGTTTAGGCAGGGAAAAACTGTTTTTT. Translation gives CASSLGREKLFF.

This clone was seen a few times. The chain joins TRBV6-5 to TRBJ2-5; D gene ambiguous. Trimming removed 0 bases at V and 2 bases at J, with 7 bases between. There are 14 residues in the CDR3. CDR1 and CDR2 from the germline V gene are MNHEY and SVGAGI. CDR3 protein: CASSYSGSQETQYF. The CDR3 region has the DNA TGTGCCAGCAGTTACTCGGGCAGTCAAGAGACCCAGTACTTC.

This rearrangement joins TRBV18 to TRBJ2-2; no reliable D call. Germline V gene sequence: CDR1 KGHSH, CDR2 LQKENI. Trimming took off 1 base at V and 5 bases at J, with 14 bases between the two ends. This CDR3 contains 16 residues. The CDR3 DNA reads as TGTGCCAGCTCACCACTCGATTTTAGTATGACCGGGGAGCTGTTTTTT. Translation: CASSPLDFSMTGELFF.

V gene TRBV7-2 combines with J gene TRBJ2-6; D might be TRBD2 (6 bases). Germline lookup yields CDR1 SGHTA and CDR2 FQGNSA. V was cut by 8 bases and J by 0 bases, with 8 bases left in between. The CDR3 has 14 residues. CDR3 DNA sequence: TGTGCCAGCCGGGAGCACTCTGGGGCCAACGTCCTGACTTTC. Translated: CASREHSGANVLTF.

The chain employs TRBV6-5 and TRBJ1-1; D is unclear. Germline CDR1 MNHEY, CDR2 SVGAGI. The CDR3 sequence is 15 residues long. V lost 0 bases, J lost 1 base, and 9 bases lay in between. Here the CDR3 reads CASSYSSSSNTEAFF. CDR3 DNA sequence: TGTGCCAGCAGTTACTCGAGCAGCTCGAACACTGAAGCTTTCTTT.

Details on this clone: Mismatch with germline at one junction end may stem from a read error. The rearrangement uses TRBV7-9 and TRBJ2-7, with D uncertain. CDR1 SEHNR and CDR2 FQNEAQ come from the germline V gene (reference sequence). This CDR3 has 12 amino acids. This chain's CDR3 is CASSLAVSEQYF. CDR3 bases: TGCGCCAGCAGCTTAGCAGTGAGCGAGCAGTACTTC.

Comments on this clone: Its ends do not fully match the called genes, so a read error is possible. J is TRBJ2-5 and V is TRBV7-7; the D gene could be TRBD1 or TRBD2 (5 bases each). CDR3 length equals 13 residues. CDR1 SSHAT and CDR2 FNYEAQ come from the germline V gene (reference sequence). CDR3 DNA: TGTGCTAGCAGCTTAGGGGAGACAAGAGACCAGTACTTC. This encodes CASSLGETRDQYF.

The rearrangement links TRBV6-6 to TRBJ1-1; weak D call: TRBD1 (6 bases). V was clipped by 6 bases and J by 2 bases, with 10 bases between them. CDR1 is MNHNY and CDR2 is SVGAGI in the germline V gene (reference sequence). The CDR3 contains 13 residues. CDR3: CASSLDRNTEAFF. CDR3 nucleotide sequence: TGTGCCAGCAGCCTGGACAGAAACACTGAAGCTTTCTTT.

V usage is TRBV4-2 and J usage is TRBJ2-6; the D gene is possibly TRBD2 (6 bases). The CDR3 length is 16 residues. The V gene's germline CDR1 is LGHNA and CDR2 YNFKEQ. The V gene lost 1 base and the J gene lost 0 bases, with 7 bases spanning the gap. This CDR3 is CASSQVGSSGANVLTF. The CDR3 coding sequence is TGTGCCAGCAGCCAAGTCGGGAGCTCTGGGGCCAACGTCCTGACTTTC.

The CDR3 loop is CASSDGGFRGWNTEAFF. DNA of the CDR3: TGTGCCAGCAGTGATGGCGGATTTCGGGGTTGGAACACTGAAGCTTTCTTT. The chain is built from TRBV2 and TRBJ1-1, with unresolved D. V was pared by 3 bases and J by 1 base, with 18 bases between. The CDR3 length is 17 residues. CDR1 and CDR2 (germline): SNHLY, FYNNEI.

This clone has a single count. This chain joins TRBV2 and TRBJ2-1; D is ambiguous. Deletions cut 8 bases from V and 5 bases from J, with 13 bases between. The CDR3 is 13 residues long. Germline CDR1 is SNHLY and CDR2 is FYNNEI. The CDR3 DNA reads as TGTGCCAGCTCGGAGACTCCTCACAATGAGCAGTTCTTC. It yields the protein CASSETPHNEQFF.

The chain links TRBV5-4 to TRBJ2-5, with TRBD2 matching over 7 bases. The CDR3 has 14 amino acids. Germline values: CDR1 SGHNT, CDR2 YYREEE (reference sequence). V was pared by 3 bases and J by 3 bases, with 5 bases of the junction left unmatched. The CDR3 loop reads CASSSPGTKETQYF. The CDR3 region has the DNA TGTGCCAGCAGCTCACCTGGGACTAAAGAGACCCAGTACTTC.

The chain uses TRBV20-1 and TRBJ2-5; no clear D. V dropped 5 bases and J dropped 5 bases, with 6 bases sitting between them. Germline values: CDR1 DFQATT, CDR2 SNEGSKA (reference sequence). This CDR3 is 10 amino acids long. The CDR3 DNA reads TGCAGTGCTGCCTCGGAGACCCAGTACTTC. Amino acids: CSAASETQYF.

This sequence joins TRBV11-2 and TRBJ2-5, with D possibly TRBD1 on 6 matching bases. The V end lost 4 bases, the J end lost 5 bases, and 20 bases lay between the germline ends. Germline V lookup: CDR1 SGHAT, CDR2 FQNNGV. This CDR3 region has 16 residues. Written as DNA, the CDR3 is TGTGCCAGCAGCTCTTTTGGTTTTACAGGGTGGGAGACCCAGTACTTC. This sequence encodes CASSSFGFTGWETQYF.

This chain links TRBV5-1 with TRBJ2-1, with TRBD1 matching over 10 bases. Germline assignment: CDR1 SGHRS and CDR2 YFSETQ. The CDR3 spans 17 residues. J lost 3 bases, V lost 0 bases, and 6 bases had no gene match. The CDR3 here is CASSLGKGDRGYNEQFF. CDR3 DNA sequence: TGCGCCAGCAGCTTGGGGAAGGGGGACAGGGGCTACAATGAGCAGTTCTTC.

This clone was seen only once. This sequence joins TRBV30 and TRBJ1-2; unclear D gene. Trimming stripped 0 bases from V and 2 bases from J, with 13 bases between. CDR1 is GTSNPN, CDR2 SVGIG, per germline (reference sequence). This CDR3 contains 15 residues. The CDR3 region has the DNA TGTGCCTGGAGTGTGTCCCGCGGAGGAAACTATGGCTACACCTTC. It is translated as CAWSVSRGGNYGYTF.

This sequence joins TRBV4-2 and TRBJ1-5; TRBD1 matches at 7 bases. Germline V gene sequence: CDR1 LGHNA, CDR2 YNFKEQ. CDR3 length: 13 amino acids. V dropped 0 bases and J dropped 16; count of bases not matched to a gene: 9. This CDR3 reads CASSQDKGGLGHF. The CDR3 DNA reads TGTGCCAGCAGCCAAGATAAAGGGGGCTTGGGACATTTT.

The V gene is TRBV6-5, the J gene TRBJ2-1, with 13 bases that match TRBD2. Per germline, CDR1 MNHEY and CDR2 SVGAGI. The CDR3 is 15 amino acids. J was trimmed by 6 bases and V by 4 bases; bases with no gene match: 3. The CDR3 region is CASSSLAGGRNEQFF. The CDR3 nucleotides read TGTGCCAGCAGTTCACTAGCGGGAGGGCGCAATGAGCAGTTCTTC.

This clone was picked up one time. This chain joins TRBV27 and TRBJ2-5; 13 bases are a match to TRBD2. Germline lookup yields CDR1 MNHEY and CDR2 SMNVEV (reference sequence). V lost 6 bases, J lost 4 bases, and 2 bases stayed unmatched. The CDR3 spans 14 residues. The CDR3 loop reads CASRLAGGRETQYF. CDR3 coding DNA: TGTGCCAGCAGACTAGCGGGGGGGCGAGAGACCCAGTACTTC.